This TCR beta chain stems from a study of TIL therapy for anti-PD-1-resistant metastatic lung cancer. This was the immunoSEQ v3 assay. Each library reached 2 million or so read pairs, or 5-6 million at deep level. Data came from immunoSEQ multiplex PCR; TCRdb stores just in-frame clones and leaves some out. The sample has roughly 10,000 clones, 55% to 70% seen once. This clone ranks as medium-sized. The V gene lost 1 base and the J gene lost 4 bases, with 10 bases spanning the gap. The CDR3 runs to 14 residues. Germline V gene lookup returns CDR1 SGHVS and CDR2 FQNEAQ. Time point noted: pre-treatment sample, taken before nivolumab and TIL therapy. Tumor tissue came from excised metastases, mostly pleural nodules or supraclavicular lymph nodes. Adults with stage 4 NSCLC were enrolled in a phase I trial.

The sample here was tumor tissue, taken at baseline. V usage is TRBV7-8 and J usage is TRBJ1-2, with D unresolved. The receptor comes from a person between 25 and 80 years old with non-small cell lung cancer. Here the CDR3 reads CASSLEAGLYGYTF. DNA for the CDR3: TGTGCCAGCAGCTTAGAGGCAGGCCTCTATGGCTACACCTTC.